Below are 16 T cell receptor beta chains sequenced from a single sample in a study of T cell responses to AZD1222 COVID-19 vaccine. Method: immunoSEQ multiplex PCR; TCRdb's copy keeps in-frame clones and lacks some. The sample shows some 140,000 clones, about 80% of them seen only once. Sequences were derived from peripheral blood, sampled on day 0 of AZD1222 vaccination. These receptors were obtained from an adult in good health.

The chain links TRBV7-9 to TRBJ1-1; D remains ambiguous. Trimming took off 0 bases at V and 0 bases at J, with 2 bases between the two ends. The CDR3 runs 13 residues. Germline-derived CDR1 and CDR2 are SEHNR and FQNEAQ (reference sequence). CDR3: CASSLALNTEAFF. The CDR3 coding sequence is TGTGCCAGCAGCTTAGCCTTGAACACTGAAGCTTTCTTT.

This chain joins TRBV20-1 and TRBJ1-5, with TRBD1 matching over 8 bases. Trimming at V came to 3 bases and at J to 0 bases, leaving 4 bases not matched to a gene. The CDR3 runs 15 residues. The V gene's germline CDR1 is DFQATT and CDR2 SNEGSKA (reference sequence). The CDR3, as DNA: TGCAGTGCTAGTCGGACAGGGTATAGCAATCAGCCCCAGCATTTT. Its protein is CSASRTGYSNQPQHF.

The rearrangement links TRBV5-1 to TRBJ1-6; no firm D call. Germline CDR1 reads SGHRS; CDR2 reads YFSETQ. V dropped 3 bases and J dropped 0 bases, with 19 bases sitting between them. The CDR3 has 19 amino acids. The chain's CDR3 is CASSSKGSGRSSYNSPLHF. DNA for the CDR3: TGCGCCAGCAGCTCAAAAGGTTCGGGCAGGAGCTCCTATAATTCACCCCTCCACTTT.

J is TRBJ1-2 and V is TRBV6-1, with D uncertain. The V gene lost 5 bases and the J gene lost 5 bases, with 6 bases spanning the gap. The CDR3 totals 11 residues. Germline CDR1 and CDR2: MNHNS and SASEGT. The CDR3 DNA follows: TGTGCCAGCAGTCCAGGTTATGGCTACACCTTC. As protein: CASSPGYGYTF.

The V and J genes are TRBV5-1 and TRBJ1-6; TRBD1 might be the D (5 bases). In germline, CDR1 is SGHRS, CDR2 YFSETQ. This CDR3 region has 14 residues. V lost 0 bases, J lost 7 bases, and 8 bases lay in between. This CDR3 is CASSLAWGNSPLHF. The DNA of the CDR3 is TGCGCCAGCAGCTTGGCCTGGGGGAATTCACCCCTCCACTTT.

The V and J genes are TRBV2 and TRBJ1-4; 9 bases line up with TRBD1. V dropped 4 bases and J dropped 7; count of bases not matched to a gene: 4. The CDR3 spans 14 residues. Germline V gene data show CDR1 as SNHLY and CDR2 as FYNNEI. The CDR3 loop reads CASSVDRGGEKLFF. The CDR3 DNA reads as TGTGCCAGCAGTGTGGACAGGGGAGGTGAAAAACTGTTTTTT.

This sequence joins TRBV30 and TRBJ1-2; 7 positions match TRBD1. This CDR3 has 13 amino acids. The junction had 12 bases not matched to a gene; V was cut back by 7 bases and J by 7 bases. The germline V gene has CDR1 GTSNPN and CDR2 SVGIG (reference sequence). CDR3 region: CASTGVLYGGYTF. The CDR3 nucleotides are TGTGCCTCCACAGGGGTATTATACGGTGGCTACACCTTC. Together with reference TRBV30 and TRBJ1-2, the CDR3 gives the full variable domain: SQTIHQWPATLVQPVGSPLSLECTVEGTSNPNLYWYRQAAGRGLQLLFYSVGIGQISSEVPQNLSASRPQDRQFILSSKKLLLSDSGFYLCASTGVLYGGYTFGSGTRLTVV.

This chain connects TRBV5-1 to TRBJ1-1; D is perhaps TRBD1 (6 bases). The CDR3 is 16 amino acids. Deletions cut 1 base from V and 1 base from J, with 14 bases between. Germline lookup yields CDR1 SGHRS and CDR2 YFSETQ. The CDR3 region has the DNA TGCGCCAGCAGCTTGTCAGGGGCCATCTCGAACACTGAAGCTTTCTTT. Its protein product is CASSLSGAISNTEAFF.

The chain combines TRBV7-9 with TRBJ2-2, with 8 bases identical to TRBD2. From germline, CDR1 is SEHNR and CDR2 FQNEAQ (reference sequence). V trimming: 5 bases; J trimming: 3 bases; junction bases outside the gene matches: 11. This CDR3 region has 17 residues. The CDR3 DNA reads as TGTGCCAGCAGCCCCCTGGGTAGCGGGACCTACACCGGGGAGCTGTTTTTT. Protein sequence: CASSPLGSGTYTGELFF. The full variable domain, rest sourced from reference TRBV7-9 and TRBJ2-2, is DTGVSQNPRHKITKRGQNVTFRCDPISEHNRLYWYRQTLGQGPEFLTYFQNEAQLEKSRLLSDRFSAERPKGSFSTLEIQRTEQGDSAMYLCASSPLGSGTYTGELFFGEGSRLTVL.

This clone was picked up a small number of times. This chain connects TRBV4-2 to TRBJ1-4; D is ambiguous. Per germline, CDR1 LGHNA and CDR2 YNFKEQ. V lost 4 bases and J 0 bases, leaving 18 bases between the germline ends. The CDR3 extends over 18 amino acids. CDR3 in DNA: TGTGCCAGCAGCCCCAGCATTTTATGGGGTGCAACTAATGAAAAACTGTTTTTT. Translating gives CASSPSILWGATNEKLFF.

The rearrangement uses TRBV19 and TRBJ1-5; 9 bases align to TRBD1. V lost 3 bases to trimming and J lost 2 bases; unmatched junction nucleotides: 11. Germline V gene sequence: CDR1 LNHDA, CDR2 SQIVND (reference sequence). The CDR3 loop spans 18 amino acids. The CDR3 DNA follows: TGTGCCAGTAGTATTCAGAGCCTCAGGACAGGGGGCAATCAGCCCCAGCATTTT. Amino acid sequence: CASSIQSLRTGGNQPQHF.

V is TRBV7-2 and J is TRBJ1-2; D unclear. The germline V and J ends were trimmed by 5 bases and 4 bases, with 14 bases remaining between them. The CDR3 is 14 amino acids. Germline V gene sequence: CDR1 SGHTA, CDR2 FQGNSA. CDR3 loop: CASSRREGVYGYTF. In DNA, the CDR3 is TGTGCCAGCAGCCGCCGGGAGGGCGTCTATGGCTACACCTTC. Drawing the rest from reference TRBV7-2 and TRBJ1-2, the complete variable domain is GAGVSQSPSNKVTEKGKDVELRCDPISGHTALYWYRQSLGQGLEFLIYFQGNSAPDKSGLPSDRFSAERTGGSVSTLTIQRTQQEDSAVYLCASSRREGVYGYTFGSGTRLTVV.

This sequence joins TRBV24-1 and TRBJ2-2, with a weak D call TRBD2 (7 bases). Germline CDR1 and CDR2: KGHDR and SFDVKD. This CDR3 has 18 amino acids. V dropped 3 bases and J dropped 0 bases, with 16 bases sitting between them. CDR3 DNA: TGTGCCACCAGTGATGCCCTTGGGGGGGCCCCGAACACCGGGGAGCTGTTTTTT. This encodes CATSDALGGAPNTGELFF.

The chain has TRBV10-3 and TRBJ1-4; the match to TRBD1 covers 10 bases. This CDR3 has 15 residues. The germline V gene has CDR1 ENHRY and CDR2 SYGVKD. V shed 11 bases and J 10 bases; nucleotides not matched to a gene: 16. CDR3 nucleotides: TGTGCCTCCTCACCCGGGGGGACAGGGGACGGAAAACTGTTTTTT. Translating it yields CASSPGGTGDGKLFF.

The chain joins TRBV27 to TRBJ2-3; no definite D call. Germline V CDR1 and CDR2: MNHEY, SMNVEV (reference sequence). V lost 6 bases, J lost 4 bases, and 8 bases lay in between. CDR3 length: 12 amino acids. The CDR3 DNA reads as TGTGCCAGCAGGACCAGCGCAGATACGCAGTATTTT. It specifies CASRTSADTQYF.

V is TRBV5-3 and J is TRBJ1-2; no clear D. TRBV5-3 is assigned to the ORF class and has an uncertain function. The CDR3 spans 12 residues. V was shortened by 3 bases and J by 8 bases, with 11 bases between the two germline ends. CDR3: CARSSGPGGYTF. The CDR3 nucleotides are TGTGCCAGAAGCTCTGGACCGGGGGGCTACACCTTC.